This TCR beta chain originates from a study of blood T cell repertoires in COVID-19. At the level of the study: Italy, Spain and the United States were the sources of the convalescent and acute COVID-19 samples. Sources were T cells, B-cell-depleted T cells, or PBMCs; the material itself was cDNA or gDNA.

Sequenced by immunoSEQ multiplex PCR; TCRdb stores in-frame clones only, minus some. The table includes 200,000 to 250,000 clones, about 82% detected once. While infection was still active, Seattle patients were enrolled and then followed longitudinally. Germline V gene lookup returns CDR1 SGHRS and CDR2 YFSETQ. The CDR3 loop spans 13 amino acids. The V end was cut by 2 bases, the J end by 6 bases, with 11 bases between. The gene calls are TRBV5-1 and TRBJ1-2; D is perhaps TRBD1 (6 bases). The sequence derives from an older woman with COVID-19, enrolled during active disease. Sequencing was done on a sample of peripheral blood. As DNA, the CDR3 is TGCGCCAGCAGCTTTAAGGGGGAGAATGGCTACACCTTC. Its protein is CASSFKGENGYTF.